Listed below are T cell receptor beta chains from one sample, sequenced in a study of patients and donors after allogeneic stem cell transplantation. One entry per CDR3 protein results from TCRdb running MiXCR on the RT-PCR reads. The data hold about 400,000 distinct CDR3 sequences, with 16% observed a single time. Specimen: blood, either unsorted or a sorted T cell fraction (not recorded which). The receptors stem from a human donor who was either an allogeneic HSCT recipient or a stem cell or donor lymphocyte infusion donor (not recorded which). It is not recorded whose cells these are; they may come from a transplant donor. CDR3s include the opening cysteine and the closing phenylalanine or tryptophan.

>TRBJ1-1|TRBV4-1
CASSIRRAPQTNTEAFF
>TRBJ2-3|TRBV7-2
CASSLKGFSQYF
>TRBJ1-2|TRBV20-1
CSARRRGHPYGYTF
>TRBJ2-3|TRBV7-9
CASSNLRDSTDTQYF
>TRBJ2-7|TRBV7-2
CASSLEVLAGGREQYF
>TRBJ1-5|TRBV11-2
CASSEAGTGRNQPQHF
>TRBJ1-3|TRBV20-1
CSAVDRGSSGNTIYF
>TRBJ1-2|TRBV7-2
CASSSRDRVANYGYTF
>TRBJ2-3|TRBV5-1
CASSAAPSTDTQYF
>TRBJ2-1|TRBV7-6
CASSLTGGLYNEQFF
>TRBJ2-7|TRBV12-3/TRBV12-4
CASSPQGNYEQYF
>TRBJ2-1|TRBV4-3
CASSQVRTGEQFF
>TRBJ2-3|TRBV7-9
CASSLATGSTDTQYF
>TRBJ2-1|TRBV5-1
CASSLERGGNEQFF
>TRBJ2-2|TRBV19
CASKRDRGGTGELFF
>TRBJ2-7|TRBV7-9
CASSLGVGLAGYEQYF
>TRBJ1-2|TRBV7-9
CASSFKGDGYTF
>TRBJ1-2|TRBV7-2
CASSKGQGGYGYTF
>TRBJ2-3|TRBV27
CASTPFGTDTQYF
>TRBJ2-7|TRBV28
CASSLNEQYF
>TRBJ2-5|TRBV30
CAWSRGLAETQYF
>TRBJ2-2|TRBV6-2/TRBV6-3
CASSLQGKGTGELFF
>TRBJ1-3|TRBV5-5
CASSSQPATIYF
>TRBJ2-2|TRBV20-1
CSASPRATGELFF
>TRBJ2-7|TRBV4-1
CASSQATSGTSYEQYF